A selection of T cell receptor beta chains follows, all from one sample in a study of blood T cell repertoires in COVID-19. Measured with immunoSEQ multiplex PCR; TCRdb has only the in-frame clones, and not every one. The sample consists of some 260,000 clones, 82% of them appearing once. The sample was peripheral blood. The receptors originated from an elderly woman with active or convalescent COVID-19. Each CDR3 is given with its conserved first and last residue. D genes are given only for firm matches. Expanded clones get a size class; other rows say once, few or many, or leave the size out.

J gene	D gene	clone size	V gene	CDR3 DNA	CDR3 protein
TRBJ2-3	.	.	TRBV12-2	TGTGCAAGTCGCGGCGGGGGGACCAACACAGATACGCAGTATTTT	CASRGGGTNTDTQYF
TRBJ2-1	TRBD2	.	TRBV27	TGTGCCAGCAGTCGCACCGGGACTAGCGGCCTCTATGAGCAGTTCTTC	CASSRTGTSGLYEQFF
TRBJ2-1	TRBD2	.	TRBV25-1	TGTGCCAGCAGTGAATATCGGGGGGGCTGGTTCTTC	CASSEYRGGWFF
TRBJ2-1	.	.	TRBV28	TGTGCCAGCAGGTTGCAGGGTCCCTACAATGAGCAGTTCTTC	CASRLQGPYNEQFF
TRBJ2-1	.	few	TRBV28	TGTGCCAGCAGATCGACAGACTTTGAGCAGTTCTTC	CASRSTDFEQFF
TRBJ2-3	.	.	TRBV2	TGTGCCAGCAGTGAAGGGGGGACTAGCACAGATACGCAGTATTTT	CASSEGGTSTDTQYF
TRBJ1-5	.	.	TRBV5-1	TGCGCCAGCAGCCCGGGGGAGGGACATCAGCCCCAGCATTTT	CASSPGEGHQPQHF
TRBJ2-3	TRBD1	.	TRBV28	TGTGCCAGCAGTCCAAGGACAGGGGGCAAAGATACGCAGTATTTT	CASSPRTGGKDTQYF
TRBJ1-2	.	.	TRBV9	TGTGCCAGCAGCGTAGGCAGGGACTATGGCTACACCTTC	CASSVGRDYGYTF
TRBJ1-1	.	.	TRBV6-6	TGTGCCAGCAGTTACTCGTCCCCGGGGGTGAACACTGAAGCTTTCTTT	CASSYSSPGVNTEAFF
TRBJ2-2	TRBD2	few	TRBV2	TGTGCCAGCAGGGCGGGAGGAGGCACCGGGGAGCTGTTTTTT	CASRAGGGTGELFF
TRBJ1-1	.	few	TRBV25-1	TGTGCCAGCAGCTTCTCGGGTCTGGACACTGAAGCTTTCTTT	CASSFSGLDTEAFF
TRBJ1-5	TRBD1	.	TRBV19	TGTGCCAGTCAACAGGGGCCGCCCTTTAGCAATCAGCCCCAGCATTTT	CASQQGPPFSNQPQHF
TRBJ2-5	.	.	TRBV15	TGTGCCACCAGCAGAGGAGGCGAGACCCAGTACTTC	CATSRGGETQYF
TRBJ1-3	.	once	TRBV15	TGTGCCACCAGCAGGTTCGCGGACACCATATATTTT	CATSRFADTIYF
TRBJ1-2	.	.	TRBV30	TGTGCCTTGAACCCAACAGGGTCGGACTATGGCTACACCTTC	CALNPTGSDYGYTF
TRBJ2-1	.	.	TRBV23-1	TGCGCCAGCAGTCAACTGGACAGCAATGAGCAGTTCTTC	CASSQLDSNEQFF
TRBJ1-3	TRBD1	.	TRBV28	TGTGCCAGCAGTTTGGGGACAGGGGGCAGAAACACCATATATTTT	CASSLGTGGRNTIYF
TRBJ1-5	.	.	TRBV28	TGTGCCAGCAGTTCTACAGGACACGACAATCAGCCCCAGCATTTT	CASSSTGHDNQPQHF
TRBJ1-2	.	.	TRBV2	TGTGCCAGCACCGGAGGGAGACTTTTTTATGGCTACACCTTC	CASTGGRLFYGYTF
TRBJ1-2	.	.	TRBV3-1/TRBV3-2	TGTGCCAGCAGCCCCTCCAGGGATGGCTACACCTTC	CASSPSRDGYTF
TRBJ1-2	.	.	TRBV20-1	TGCAGTGCGGACAGCAATGGCTACACCTTC	CSADSNGYTF
TRBJ1-6	.	.	TRBV2	TGTGCCAGCAGATTCAACCAACAGGGTAACAATTCACCCCTCCACTTT	CASRFNQQGNNSPLHF
TRBJ1-1	TRBD1	.	TRBV7-9	TGTGCCAGCAGCTTAAGGGGACAGGGGATCGTGAAGACTGAAGCTTTCTTT	CASSLRGQGIVKTEAFF
TRBJ1-2	.	.	TRBV6-4	TGTGCCAGCAGTCCAGTCTCTGGCTACACCTTC	CASSPVSGYTF
TRBJ2-7	.	.	TRBV5-4	TGTGCCAGCAGCTCATCCCTGACAGTTCGGGAGCAGTACTTC	CASSSSLTVREQYF
TRBJ2-7	.	few	TRBV27	TGTGCCAGCAGTCCAAACTTGTACGAGCAGTACTTC	CASSPNLYEQYF
TRBJ2-3	.	.	TRBV7-2	TGTGCCAGCAGCCCCATAGATACGCAGTATTTT	CASSPIDTQYF
TRBJ2-1	.	few	TRBV20-1	TGCAGTGCTGGCATAAATGAGCAGTTCTTC	CSAGINEQFF
TRBJ1-6	.	.	TRBV3-1/TRBV3-2	TGTGCCAGCAGCCAAGACCCAGTTTCACCCCTCCACTTT	CASSQDPVSPLHF
TRBJ2-5	TRBD1	.	TRBV4-1	TGCGCCAGCAGCCAAGAGCCGACCGGGACAGGGAGGACGGAGACCCAGTACTTC	CASSQEPTGTGRTETQYF
TRBJ1-2	.	.	TRBV3-1/TRBV3-2	TGTGCCAGCAGCCAAGCGGGACTTACCCTTCATGGCTACACCTTC	CASSQAGLTLHGYTF
TRBJ1-3	.	.	TRBV2	TGTGCCAGCAGTGCAGGGCTTGCTGGAAACACCATATATTTT	CASSAGLAGNTIYF
TRBJ2-7	TRBD1	.	TRBV6-6	TGTGCCAGCAGTTACGAGACAGGGTTGGGCGAGCAGTACTTC	CASSYETGLGEQYF
TRBJ1-2	TRBD1	.	TRBV28	TGTGCCAGCAGTTCCCCCGGACAGGGGGCAGGCTATGGCTACACCTTC	CASSSPGQGAGYGYTF
TRBJ1-5	.	.	TRBV2	TGTGCCAGCAGTGAAATGGGGGAGGGACAGCCCCAGCATTTT	CASSEMGEGQPQHF
TRBJ2-3	TRBD2	.	TRBV5-1	TGCGCCAGCAGCTTATCACTAGCGGGAGGGACAGATACGCAGTATTTT	CASSLSLAGGTDTQYF
TRBJ2-1	TRBD2	.	TRBV19	TGTGCCAGTAGTTCTAGCGGGATGGGTTGGGAGCAGTTCTTC	CASSSSGMGWEQFF
TRBJ2-7	TRBD1	.	TRBV12-5	TGTGCTAGTGGCACTCCGGGACAGGAAACCTACGAGCAGTACTTC	CASGTPGQETYEQYF
TRBJ1-2	TRBD1	.	TRBV6-2/TRBV6-3	TGTGCCAGCAGCGGTGGACAGGGTCCCTCCGACTACACCTTC	CASSGGQGPSDYTF
TRBJ1-1	.	.	TRBV29-1	TGCAGCGTTGAATCCTCCGGTGGCACTGAAGCTTTCTTT	CSVESSGGTEAFF
TRBJ1-3	.	.	TRBV6-5	TGTGCCAGCGGAGGCCAGAGTTCTGGAAACACCATATATTTT	CASGGQSSGNTIYF
TRBJ1-1	.	.	TRBV20-1	TGCAGTGCTAGTGTGGGGGCAGGGATGGGGACTGAAGCTTTCTTT	CSASVGAGMGTEAFF